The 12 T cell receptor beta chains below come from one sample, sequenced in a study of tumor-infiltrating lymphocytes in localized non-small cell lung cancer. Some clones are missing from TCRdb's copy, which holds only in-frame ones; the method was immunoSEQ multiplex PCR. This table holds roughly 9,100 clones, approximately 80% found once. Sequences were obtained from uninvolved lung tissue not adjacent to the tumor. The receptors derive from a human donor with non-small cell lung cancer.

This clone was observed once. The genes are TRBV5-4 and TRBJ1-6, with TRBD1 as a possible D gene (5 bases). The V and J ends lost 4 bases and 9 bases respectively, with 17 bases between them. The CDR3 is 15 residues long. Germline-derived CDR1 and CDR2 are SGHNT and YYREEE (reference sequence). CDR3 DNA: TGTGCCAGCAGCCCCGCGGACGGAGGGGCTTCACCCCTCCACTTT. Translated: CASSPADGGASPLHF.

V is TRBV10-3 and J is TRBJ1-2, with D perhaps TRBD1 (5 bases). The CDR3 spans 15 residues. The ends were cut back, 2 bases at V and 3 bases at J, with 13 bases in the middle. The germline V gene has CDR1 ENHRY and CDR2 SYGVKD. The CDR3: CAISEPDRSHYGYTF. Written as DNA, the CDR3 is TGTGCCATCAGTGAGCCCGACAGATCCCACTATGGCTACACCTTC.

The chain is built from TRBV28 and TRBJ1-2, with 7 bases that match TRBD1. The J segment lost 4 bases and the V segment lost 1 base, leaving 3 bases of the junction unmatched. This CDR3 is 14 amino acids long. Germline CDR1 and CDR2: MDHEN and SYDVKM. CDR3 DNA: TGTGCCAGCAGTTTATCAGGGGGGGCCTATGGCTACACCTTC. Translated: CASSLSGGAYGYTF.

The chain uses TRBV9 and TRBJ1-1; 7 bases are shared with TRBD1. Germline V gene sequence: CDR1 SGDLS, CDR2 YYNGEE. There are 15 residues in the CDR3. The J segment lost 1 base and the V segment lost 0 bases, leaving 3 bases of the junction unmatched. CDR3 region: CASSVGTGSNTEAFF. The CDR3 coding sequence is TGTGCCAGCAGCGTAGGGACAGGATCGAACACTGAAGCTTTCTTT.

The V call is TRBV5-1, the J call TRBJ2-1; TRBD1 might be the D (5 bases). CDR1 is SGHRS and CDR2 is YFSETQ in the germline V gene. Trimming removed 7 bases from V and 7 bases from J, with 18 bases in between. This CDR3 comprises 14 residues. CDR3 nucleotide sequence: TGCGCCAGCGTAGAAGGGGTTATAGGGAATGAGCAGTTCTTC. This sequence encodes CASVEGVIGNEQFF.

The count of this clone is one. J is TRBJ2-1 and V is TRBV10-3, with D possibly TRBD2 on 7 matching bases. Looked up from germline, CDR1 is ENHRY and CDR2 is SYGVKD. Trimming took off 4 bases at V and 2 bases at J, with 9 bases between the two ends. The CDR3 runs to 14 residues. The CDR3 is CAISAGGPYNEQFF. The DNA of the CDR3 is TGTGCCATCAGTGCCGGGGGGCCCTACAATGAGCAGTTCTTC.

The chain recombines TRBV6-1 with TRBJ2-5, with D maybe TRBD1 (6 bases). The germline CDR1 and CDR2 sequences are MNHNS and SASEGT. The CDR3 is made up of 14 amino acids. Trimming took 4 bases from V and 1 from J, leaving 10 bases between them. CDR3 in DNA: TGTGCCAGCAGTGTCGGACAGACCCAAGAGACCCAGTACTTC. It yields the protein CASSVGQTQETQYF.

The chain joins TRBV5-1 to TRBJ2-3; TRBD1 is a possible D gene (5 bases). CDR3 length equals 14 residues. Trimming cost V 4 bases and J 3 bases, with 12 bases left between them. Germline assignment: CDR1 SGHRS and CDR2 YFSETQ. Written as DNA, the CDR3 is TGCGCCAGCAGCCTCTCAGGGTTTACAGATACGCAGTATTTT. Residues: CASSLSGFTDTQYF.

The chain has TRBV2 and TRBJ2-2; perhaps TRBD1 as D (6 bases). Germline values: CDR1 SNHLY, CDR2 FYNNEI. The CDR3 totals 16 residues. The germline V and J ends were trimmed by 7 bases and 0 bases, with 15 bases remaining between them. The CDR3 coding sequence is TGTGCCAGCAAGTCAGGGGTTAACACGAACACCGGGGAGCTGTTTTTT. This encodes CASKSGVNTNTGELFF. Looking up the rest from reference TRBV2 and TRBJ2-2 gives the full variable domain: EPEVTQTPSHQVTQMGQEVILRCVPISNHLYFYWYRQILGQKVEFLVSFYNNEISEKSEIFDDQFSVERPDGSNFTLKIRSTKLEDSAMYFCASKSGVNTNTGELFFGEGSRLTVL.

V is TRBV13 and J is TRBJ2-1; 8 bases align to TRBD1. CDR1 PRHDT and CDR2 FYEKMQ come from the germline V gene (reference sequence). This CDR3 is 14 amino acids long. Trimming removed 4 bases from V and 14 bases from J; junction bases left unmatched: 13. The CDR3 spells CASSSRTGPPREFF. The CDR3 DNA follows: TGTGCCAGCAGCTCCCGGACAGGGCCCCCGAGGGAGTTCTTC.

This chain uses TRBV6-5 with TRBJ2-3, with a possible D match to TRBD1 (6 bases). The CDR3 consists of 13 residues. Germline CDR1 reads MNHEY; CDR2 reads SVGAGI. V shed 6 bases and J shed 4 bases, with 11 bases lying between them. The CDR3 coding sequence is TGTGCCAGCAGCCCCAGACAGGCAGATACGCAGTATTTT. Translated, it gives CASSPRQADTQYF.

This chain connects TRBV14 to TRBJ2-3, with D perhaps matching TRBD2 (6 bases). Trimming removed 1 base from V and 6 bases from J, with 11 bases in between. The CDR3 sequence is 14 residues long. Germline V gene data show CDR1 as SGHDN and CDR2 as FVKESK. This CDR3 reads CASSQAGVGDTQYF. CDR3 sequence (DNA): TGTGCCAGCAGCCAAGCGGGGGTTGGGGATACGCAGTATTTT. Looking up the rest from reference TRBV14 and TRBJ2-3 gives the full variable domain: EAGVTQFPSHSVIEKGQTVTLRCDPISGHDNLYWYRRVMGKEIKFLLHFVKESKQDESGMPNNRFLAERTGGTYSTLKVQPAELEDSGVYFCASSQAGVGDTQYFGPGTRLTVL.